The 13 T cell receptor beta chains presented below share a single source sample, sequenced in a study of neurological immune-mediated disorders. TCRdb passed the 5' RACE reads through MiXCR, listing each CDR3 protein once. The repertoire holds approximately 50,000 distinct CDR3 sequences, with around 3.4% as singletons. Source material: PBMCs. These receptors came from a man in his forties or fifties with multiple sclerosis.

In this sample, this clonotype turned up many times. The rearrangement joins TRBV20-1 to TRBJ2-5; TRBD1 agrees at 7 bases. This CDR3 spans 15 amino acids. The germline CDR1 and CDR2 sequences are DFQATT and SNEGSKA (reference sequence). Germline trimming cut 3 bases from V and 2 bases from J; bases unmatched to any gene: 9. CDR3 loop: CSARRLRGQQETQYF. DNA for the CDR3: TGCAGTGCTAGGAGACTAAGGGGACAGCAAGAGACCCAGTACTTC.

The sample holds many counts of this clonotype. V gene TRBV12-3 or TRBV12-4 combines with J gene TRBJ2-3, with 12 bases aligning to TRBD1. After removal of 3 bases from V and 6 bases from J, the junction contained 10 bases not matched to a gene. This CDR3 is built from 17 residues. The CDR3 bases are TGTGCCAGCAGTTTCCGGGACAGGGGGCGTTCCTCTGATACGCAGTATTTT. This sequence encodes CASSFRDRGRSSDTQYF.

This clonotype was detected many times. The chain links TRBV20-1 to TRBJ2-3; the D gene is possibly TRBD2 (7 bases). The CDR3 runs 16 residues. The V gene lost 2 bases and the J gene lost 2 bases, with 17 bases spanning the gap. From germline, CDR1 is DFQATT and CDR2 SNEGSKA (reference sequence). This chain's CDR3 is CSARMGGGRVTDTQYF. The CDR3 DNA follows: TGCAGTGCTAGAATGGGGGGGGGCCGTGTCACAGATACGCAGTATTTT.

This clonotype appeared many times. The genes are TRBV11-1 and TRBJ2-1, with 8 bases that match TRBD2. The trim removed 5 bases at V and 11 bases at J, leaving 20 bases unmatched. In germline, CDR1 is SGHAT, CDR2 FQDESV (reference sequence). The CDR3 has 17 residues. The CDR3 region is CASSQSPTSGRAGKQFF. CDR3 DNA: TGTGCCAGCAGCCAGAGCCCCACTAGCGGCCGAGCGGGCAAGCAGTTCTTC.

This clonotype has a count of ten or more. The CDR3 is CASTKDLGNEQFF. The CDR3 bases are TGTGCCAGCACTAAAGACTTAGGGAATGAGCAGTTCTTC. J is TRBJ2-1 and V is TRBV6-2 or TRBV6-3, with D unclear. The V end lost 7 bases, the J end lost 7 bases, and 14 bases lay between the germline ends. Looked up from germline, CDR1 is MNHEY and CDR2 is SVGEGT. CDR3 length equals 13 residues.

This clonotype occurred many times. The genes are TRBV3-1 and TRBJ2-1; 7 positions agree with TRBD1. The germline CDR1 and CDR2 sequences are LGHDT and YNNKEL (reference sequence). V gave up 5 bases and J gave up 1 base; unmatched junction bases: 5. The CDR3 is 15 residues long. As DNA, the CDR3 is TGTGCCAGCAGCTTCCACAGGGGTTCCTACAATGAGCAGTTCTTC. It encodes CASSFHRGSYNEQFF.

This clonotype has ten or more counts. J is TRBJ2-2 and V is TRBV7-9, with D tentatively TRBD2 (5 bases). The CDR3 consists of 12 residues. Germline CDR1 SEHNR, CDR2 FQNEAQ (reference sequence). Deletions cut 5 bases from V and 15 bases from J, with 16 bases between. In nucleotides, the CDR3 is TGTGCCAGCAGCCCCTCCAGGAGGCCAGTGTTTTTT. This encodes CASSPSRRPVFF.

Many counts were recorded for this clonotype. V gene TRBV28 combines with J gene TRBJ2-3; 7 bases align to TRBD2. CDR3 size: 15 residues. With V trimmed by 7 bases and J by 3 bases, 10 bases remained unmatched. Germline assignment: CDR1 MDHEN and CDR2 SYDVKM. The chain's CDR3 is CASISLGGGTDTQYF. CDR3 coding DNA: TGTGCCAGCATCTCCCTGGGGGGGGGGACAGATACGCAGTATTTT.

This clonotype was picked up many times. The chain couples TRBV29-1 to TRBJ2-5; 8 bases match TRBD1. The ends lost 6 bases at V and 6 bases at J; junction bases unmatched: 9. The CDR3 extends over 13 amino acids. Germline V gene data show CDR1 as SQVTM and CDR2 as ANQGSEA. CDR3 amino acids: CSVQGDHQKTQYF. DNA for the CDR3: TGCAGCGTACAGGGGGATCATCAGAAGACCCAGTACTTC.

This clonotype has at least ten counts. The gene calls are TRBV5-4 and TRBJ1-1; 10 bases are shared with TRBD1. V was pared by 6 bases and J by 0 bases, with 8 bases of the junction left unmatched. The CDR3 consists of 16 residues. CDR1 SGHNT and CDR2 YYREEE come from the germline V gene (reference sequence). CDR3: CASTRGTGEMNTEAFF. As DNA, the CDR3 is TGTGCCAGCACCAGAGGGACAGGGGAAATGAACACTGAAGCTTTCTTT.

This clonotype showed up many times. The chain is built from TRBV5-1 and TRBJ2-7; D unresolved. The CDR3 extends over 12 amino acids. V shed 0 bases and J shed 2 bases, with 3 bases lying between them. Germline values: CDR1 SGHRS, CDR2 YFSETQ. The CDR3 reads CASSLGAYEQYF. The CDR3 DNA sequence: TGCGCCAGCAGCTTGGGGGCCTACGAGCAGTACTTC.

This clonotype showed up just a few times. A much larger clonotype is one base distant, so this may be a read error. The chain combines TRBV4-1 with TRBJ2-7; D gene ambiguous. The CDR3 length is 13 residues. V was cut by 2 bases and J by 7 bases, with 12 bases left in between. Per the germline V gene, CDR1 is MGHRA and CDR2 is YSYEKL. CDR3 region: CASSQKRAREQYF. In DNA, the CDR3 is TGCGCCAGCAGCCAAAAAAGGGCGAGAGAGCAGTACTTC.

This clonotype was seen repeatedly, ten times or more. The CDR3 sequence: CASSLGGNSNQPQHF. The DNA for the CDR3 is TGCGCCAGCAGCTTGGGAGGGAATAGCAATCAGCCCCAGCATTTT. This rearrangement joins TRBV5-1 to TRBJ1-5; D ambiguous. CDR3 length: 15 residues. CDR1 SGHRS and CDR2 YFSETQ come from the germline V gene. Trimming took off 0 bases at V and 0 bases at J, with 7 bases between the two ends.